These 18 T cell receptor beta chains came from one sample sequenced in a study of response to subunit inactivated influenza vaccine (dated by TCRdb to about 2018). Library preparation employed RT-PCR. Instrument used: Illumina HiSeq 2500. TCRdb itself trimmed the public reads at Q25 with fastp, ran MiXCR and retained productive beta chains. Rows with one shared CDR3 protein collapse into an entry with the most common genes and DNA. In all, the sample holds approximately 300,000 distinct CDR3 sequences, and about 20% of those were seen once. In total, the top ten clones hold about a tenth of the sample. Source: PBMCs from blood, taken about 20 months after vaccination. These receptors originate from a man in his fifties or sixties who received an inactivated influenza vaccine. Donor details come from another sample of the same person, matched by shared clones.

V gene TRBV4-3 combines with J gene TRBJ1-6; 7 bases align to TRBD1. After removal of 0 bases from V and 10 bases from J, the junction contained 6 bases not matched to a gene. The CDR3 sequence is 15 residues long. The germline V gene has CDR1 LGHNA and CDR2 YSLEER. The CDR3 DNA reads as TGCGCCAGCAGCCAAGATCGAGTAGGGGGCTCACCCCTCCACTTT. It translates to CASSQDRVGGSPLHF.

The rearrangement links TRBV7-9 to TRBJ2-7, with 7 bases fitting TRBD2. The V gene's germline CDR1 is SEHNR and CDR2 FQNEAQ (reference sequence). Germline trimming cut 5 bases from V and 6 bases from J; bases unmatched to any gene: 13. This CDR3 is 15 amino acids long. For the CDR3, the DNA is TGTGCCAGCAGCCTGCCCGGACTAGGTAGTCGCGAGCAGTACTTC. It specifies CASSLPGLGSREQYF. Full variable domain (remainder filled in from reference TRBV7-9 and TRBJ2-7): DTGVSQNPRHKITKRGQNVTFRCDPISEHNRLYWYRQTLGQGPEFLTYFQNEAQLEKSRLLSDRFSAERPKGSFSTLEIQRTEQGDSAMYLCASSLPGLGSREQYFGPGTRLTVT.

CDR3 amino acids: CASSQGTSGRAEQFF. In DNA form, the CDR3 reads TGTGCCAGCAGCCAAGGGACTAGCGGGAGAGCTGAGCAGTTCTTC. V usage is TRBV3-1 and J usage is TRBJ2-1, with TRBD2 matching over 13 bases. The V gene end was trimmed by 1 base and the J gene end by 9 bases; junction bases not matched to a gene: 3. The CDR3 totals 15 residues. The V gene's germline CDR1 is LGHDT and CDR2 YNNKEL (reference sequence).

This clonotype was seen a handful of times. The CDR3 sequence is CASSGPGPSYEQYF. DNA for the CDR3: TGTGCCAGCAGCGGACCGGGTCCCTCCTACGAGCAGTACTTC. J is TRBJ2-7 and V is TRBV5-6; D unclear. V lost 4 bases, J lost 0 bases, and 11 bases lay in between. Germline V gives CDR1 SGHDT, CDR2 YYEEEE. The length of the CDR3 is 14 residues.

The chain carries TRBV6-1 and TRBJ2-2; D gene unclear. V gave up 7 bases and J gave up 0 bases, with 6 bases separating them. CDR1 is MNHNS and CDR2 is SASEGT in the germline V gene. The CDR3 is made up of 13 amino acids. The CDR3 region is CASISTNTGELFF. The CDR3 bases are TGTGCCAGCATCTCCACGAACACCGGGGAGCTGTTTTTT.

This chain links TRBV12-3 or TRBV12-4 with TRBJ1-3, with D maybe TRBD1 (6 bases). The CDR3 has 16 residues. Trimming removed 3 bases at V and 2 bases at J, with 14 bases between. CDR3 DNA sequence: TGTGCCAGCAGTTTTGGACAGTCTAAAGCTGGAAACACCATATATTTT. Translating gives CASSFGQSKAGNTIYF.

This chain uses TRBV12-3 or TRBV12-4 with TRBJ2-3; 8 positions agree with TRBD2. V dropped 1 base and J dropped 5; count of bases not matched to a gene: 5. This CDR3 has 15 residues. CDR3 sequence reads: CASSLGGLVIDTQYF. The CDR3, as DNA: TGTGCCAGCAGTTTAGGGGGACTAGTAATAGATACGCAGTATTTT.

As for this clonotype: Since the CDR3 does not end with the conserved phenylalanine or tryptophan, this likely comes from a read error. The CDR3 sequence is CSARNRDTGSYEQYS. DNA of the CDR3: TGCAGTGCTAGAAACCGGGACACCGGTTCCTACGAGCAGTACTCC. This chain uses TRBV20-1 with TRBJ2-7, with a weak D call TRBD1 (6 bases). V was trimmed by 2 bases and J by 1 base, leaving 15 bases between them. The CDR3 loop spans 15 amino acids. The germline V gene has CDR1 DFQATT and CDR2 SNEGSKA (reference sequence).

This clonotype was observed a single time. This sequence joins TRBV7-2 and TRBJ2-7, with D unclear. The ends were cut back, 5 bases at V and 2 bases at J, with 10 bases in the middle. Germline CDR1 is SGHTA and CDR2 is FQGNSA. This CDR3 is built from 13 residues. The CDR3 DNA is TGTGCCAGCAGCCCCCGCGTTGCCTACGAGCAGTACTTC. This codes for CASSPRVAYEQYF. The full variable domain, completed using reference TRBV7-2 and TRBJ2-7, is GAGVSQSPSNKVTEKGKDVELRCDPISGHTALYWYRQSLGQGLEFLIYFQGNSAPDKSGLPSDRFSAERTGGSVSTLTIQRTQQEDSAVYLCASSPRVAYEQYFGPGTRLTVT.

On this clonotype: Germline and junction disagree at one end, which may indicate a read error. The chain combines TRBV20-1 with TRBJ2-5; 12 bases are shared with TRBD2. The germline V gene has CDR1 DFQATT and CDR2 SNEGSKA (reference sequence). The CDR3 is made up of 19 amino acids. The CDR3 coding sequence is TGCTGTGCTAGAGATCCCGGGGCTAGCGGGGGGGCTTTGCAGAAGACCCAGTACTTC. Amino acid sequence: CCARDPGASGGALQKTQYF.

The chain combines TRBV5-1 with TRBJ1-1; no clear D. Deletions cut 0 bases from V and 0 bases from J, with 9 bases between. CDR3 size: 15 residues. The germline CDR1 and CDR2 sequences are SGHRS and YFSETQ. As DNA, the CDR3 is TGCGCCAGCAGCTTGGGTTCTGCGATGAACACTGAAGCTTTCTTT. Amino acid sequence: CASSLGSAMNTEAFF.

The chain uses TRBV4-3 and TRBJ1-5; D is undetermined. Germline V lookup: CDR1 LGHNA, CDR2 YSLEER. This CDR3 contains 13 residues. With 3 bases removed from V and 9 bases from J, the gap between germline ends came to 12 bases. The CDR3, as DNA: TGCGCCAGCAGCCACTCACTATTCGGGCCCCAGCATTTT. This codes for CASSHSLFGPQHF.

There are a few counts of this clonotype. The J gene is TRBJ1-1, the V gene TRBV20-1; D gene uncertain. V was clipped by 3 bases and J by 4 bases, with 9 bases between them. Germline CDR1 reads DFQATT; CDR2 reads SNEGSKA (reference sequence). There are 12 residues in the CDR3. As DNA, the CDR3 is TGCAGTGCTAGTGAAGGGCCCACTGAAGCTTTCTTT. It is translated as CSASEGPTEAFF.

In this sample, this clonotype turned up many times. CDR3 amino acids: CSPKGGNTEAFF. In DNA, the CDR3 is TGCAGTCCGAAAGGAGGAAACACTGAAGCTTTCTTT. This chain connects TRBV20-1 to TRBJ1-1; D not resolved. The germline CDR1 and CDR2 sequences are DFQATT and SNEGSKA (reference sequence). CDR3 length: 12 residues. Trimming cost V 8 bases and J 2 bases, with 12 bases left between them.

V gene TRBV25-1 combines with J gene TRBJ2-3; 7 nucleotides match TRBD2. Germline loops: CDR1 MGHDK, CDR2 SYGVNS. There are 14 residues in the CDR3. With 6 bases clipped from V and 5 bases from J, the junction kept 8 bases outside the gene matches. The CDR3 protein is CASRKRDFGDTQYF. The CDR3 region has the DNA TGTGCCAGCAGAAAGCGGGACTTCGGAGATACGCAGTATTTT.

The chain recombines TRBV7-3 with TRBJ2-1, with 8 bases fitting TRBD2. The CDR3 loop spans 16 amino acids. J was trimmed by 2 bases and V by 2 bases; bases with no gene match: 5. Germline lookup yields CDR1 SGHTA and CDR2 FQGTGA. CDR3 DNA sequence: TGTGCCAGCAGCTTACACACTAGCGGACCCTACAATGAGCAGTTCTTC. Protein product: CASSLHTSGPYNEQFF.

The J gene is TRBJ2-7, the V gene TRBV6-5; D call uncertain. V gave up 2 bases and J gave up 5 bases, with 13 bases separating them. The CDR3 has 14 amino acids. CDR1 is MNHEY and CDR2 is SVGAGI in the germline V gene. The CDR3 nucleotides read TGTGCCAGCAGTTACATGGGCCTCGGGCACGAGCAGTACTTC. Translation gives CASSYMGLGHEQYF.

This clonotype was seen a few times. V is TRBV14 and J is TRBJ2-7, with 8 bases matching TRBD2. The trim removed 8 bases at V and 4 bases at J, leaving 10 bases unmatched. Germline V gene data show CDR1 as SGHDN and CDR2 as FVKESK. The CDR3 has 14 residues. The CDR3 nucleotides read TGTGCCAGCGCAAATAGCGGGGACACTTACGAGCAGTACTTC. Residues: CASANSGDTYEQYF.